Below, 26 T cell receptor beta chains from the same sample are listed, as sequenced in a study of T cell responses to AZD1222 COVID-19 vaccine. Method: immunoSEQ multiplex PCR; TCRdb's copy keeps in-frame clones and lacks some. This repertoire shows approximately 130,000 clones, about 82% found once; its top ten account for 7.9%. This specimen consisted of peripheral blood, obtained 28 days after the second dose of the MenACWY control vaccine. Receptor source: an adult who received the MenACWY meningococcal vaccine as a control.

About this clone: Other nucleotide sequences from this sample produce the same CDR3. The V and J genes are TRBV5-6 and TRBJ2-3, with D unresolved. The CDR3 length is 13 residues. The V end was cut by 0 bases, the J end by 2 bases, with 4 bases between. Looked up from germline, CDR1 is SGHDT and CDR2 is YYEEEE. Here the CDR3 DNA reads TGTGCCAGCAGCTTGGAGGCCACAGATACGCAGTATTTT. It encodes CASSLEATDTQYF.

The chain recombines TRBV28 with TRBJ2-3; TRBD1 or TRBD2 may be the D gene (5 bases each). V was clipped by 5 bases and J by 0 bases, with 21 bases between them. Germline assignment: CDR1 MDHEN and CDR2 SYDVKM. The CDR3 has 18 amino acids. CDR3 DNA: TGTGCCAGCAGTACGGGGCGCGGATCGCCTAGAAGCACAGATACGCAGTATTTT. Translated: CASSTGRGSPRSTDTQYF. Full variable domain (rest looked up from reference TRBV28 and TRBJ2-3): DVKVTQSSRYLVKRTGEKVFLECVQDMDHENMFWYRQDPGLGLRLIYFSYDVKMKEKGDIPEGYSVSREKKERFSLILESASTNQTSMYLCASSTGRGSPRSTDTQYFGPGTRLTVL.

The chain has TRBV7-8 and TRBJ1-1; no firm D call. This CDR3 is 14 amino acids long. Germline-derived CDR1 and CDR2 are SGHVS and FQNEAQ. V was pared by 9 bases and J by 1 base, with 15 bases between. The CDR3 region is CASHQITSNTEAFF. CDR3 nucleotide sequence: TGTGCCAGTCACCAAATTACTTCGAACACTGAAGCTTTCTTT.

The rearrangement uses TRBV7-9 and TRBJ2-1, with unresolved D. The CDR3 loop spans 14 amino acids. V lost 1 base, J lost 4 bases, and 8 bases lay in between. Germline assignment: CDR1 SEHNR and CDR2 FQNEAQ (reference sequence). The CDR3 bases are TGTGCCAGCAGCTTAGAGGCTGGATACAATGAGCAGTTCTTC. The encoded protein is CASSLEAGYNEQFF.

This chain uses TRBV11-2 with TRBJ2-5; D uncertain. Germline V lookup: CDR1 SGHAT, CDR2 FQNNGV. This CDR3 has 12 residues. Deletions cut 5 bases from V and 5 bases from J, with 9 bases between. CDR3 in amino acids: CASSLVSETQYF. The DNA of the CDR3 is TGTGCCAGCAGCCTCGTTAGCGAGACCCAGTACTTC.

The chain combines TRBV6-5 with TRBJ1-5, with unresolved D. The V gene's germline CDR1 is MNHEY and CDR2 SVGAGI. CDR3 size: 12 residues. The V end lost 7 bases, the J end lost 4 bases, and 8 bases lay between the germline ends. CDR3 DNA sequence: TGTGCCAGCAAAGCCTCAAATCAGCCCCAGCATTTT. It yields the protein CASKASNQPQHF.

The V and J genes are TRBV25-1 and TRBJ2-1, with 7 nucleotides matching TRBD1. Trimming at V came to 8 bases and at J to 5 bases, leaving 3 bases not matched to a gene. CDR3 length: 12 amino acids. Germline V lookup: CDR1 MGHDK, CDR2 SYGVNS. For the CDR3, the DNA is TGTGCCAGCTGGGACAGCCACAATGAGCAGTTCTTC. Translated: CASWDSHNEQFF.

This chain links TRBV3-1 (or the pseudogene TRBV3-2) with TRBJ2-4; D is unresolved. This CDR3 comprises 14 residues. In germline, CDR1 is LGHDT, CDR2 YNNKEL (reference sequence). V was shortened by 1 base and J by 0 bases, with 4 bases between the two germline ends. This chain's CDR3 is CASSQGGAKNIQYF. The CDR3 bases are TGTGCCAGCAGCCAAGGGGGAGCCAAAAACATTCAGTACTTC.

The CDR3 region has the DNA TGTGCCAGCAGCCCTGGGACAGGGGGCCATCAGCCCCAGCATTTT. Translating it yields CASSPGTGGHQPQHF. This chain connects TRBV11-2 to TRBJ1-5; the match to TRBD1 covers 12 bases. Germline trimming cut 5 bases from V and 5 bases from J; bases unmatched to any gene: 4. CDR3 length: 15 amino acids. Germline assignment: CDR1 SGHAT and CDR2 FQNNGV.

The V call is TRBV5-1, the J call TRBJ1-2, with 10 bases lining up with TRBD1. The CDR3 is made up of 14 amino acids. V shed 3 bases, J shed 3 bases, and the junction held 2 bases outside the gene matches. Germline V CDR1 and CDR2: SGHRS, YFSETQ. The CDR3 DNA follows: TGCGCCAGCAGCTCGACAGGGGGCCACTATGGCTACACCTTC. Encoded protein: CASSSTGGHYGYTF.

Here the CDR3 reads CASQAGNQPQHF. The CDR3 DNA is TGTGCCAGCCAGGCCGGCAATCAGCCCCAGCATTTT. This rearrangement joins TRBV2 to TRBJ1-5; unclear D gene. The CDR3 runs to 12 residues. The V and J ends lost 8 bases and 2 bases respectively, with 7 bases between them. From germline, CDR1 is SNHLY and CDR2 FYNNEI.

The CDR3, as DNA: TGCAGTGCTAATGAGGACGGGGTGGTGGATGGCTACACCTTC. Protein: CSANEDGVVDGYTF. The rearrangement joins TRBV20-1 to TRBJ1-2; D gene unclear. The CDR3 totals 14 residues. Germline CDR1 reads DFQATT; CDR2 reads SNEGSKA (reference sequence). Trimming cost V 4 bases and J 6 bases, with 18 bases left between them.

For the CDR3, the DNA is TGTGCCTGGAGTGGGGGGGAGGGCAATCAGCCCCAGCATTTT. This sequence encodes CAWSGGEGNQPQHF. This chain links TRBV30 with TRBJ1-5, with D perhaps matching TRBD1 (5 bases). The CDR3 runs to 14 residues. From germline, CDR1 is GTSNPN and CDR2 SVGIG (reference sequence). V was pared by 1 base and J by 2 bases, with 9 bases between.

This clone was recorded once. The rearrangement links TRBV10-3 to TRBJ2-3; 7 bases map to TRBD1. Germline CDR1 reads ENHRY; CDR2 reads SYGVKD. Trimming at V came to 2 bases and at J to 3 bases, leaving 2 bases not matched to a gene. The CDR3 is 14 amino acids. Written as DNA, the CDR3 is TGTGCCATCAGTGAGGCACAGGGGACAGATACGCAGTATTTT. Amino acid sequence: CAISEAQGTDTQYF.

Remarks on this clone: The junction departs from germline at one end; a sequencing error may be responsible. The chain is built from TRBV28 and TRBJ1-1; D is ambiguous. CDR1 MDHEN and CDR2 SYDVKM come from the germline V gene. CDR3 length: 13 amino acids. The CDR3 region has the DNA TGTGCCAGCAGTTTAGGCCAGAACTCTGAAGCTTTCTTT. The encoded protein is CASSLGQNSEAFF.

In DNA, the CDR3 is TGTGCCAGCAGCCAGGACCCGAACACTGAAGCTTTCTTT. It translates to CASSQDPNTEAFF. The rearrangement uses TRBV11-2 and TRBJ1-1; D gene uncertain. Germline lookup yields CDR1 SGHAT and CDR2 FQNNGV. This CDR3 is built from 13 residues. V lost 5 bases and J 1 base, leaving 8 bases between the germline ends.

V and J are TRBV27 and TRBJ1-5; D gene uncertain. Trimming pared 5 bases from V and 7 bases from J, leaving 12 bases between. Germline CDR1 reads MNHEY; CDR2 reads SMNVEV (reference sequence). The CDR3 spans 13 residues. As DNA, the CDR3 is TGTGCCAGCAGTCCTACACCGGACCAGCCCCAGCATTTT. It specifies CASSPTPDQPQHF.

The sample holds one count of this clone. The V and J genes are TRBV5-1 and TRBJ1-1; a possible D gene is TRBD1 (5 bases). The CDR3 is made up of 16 amino acids. V was pared by 4 bases and J by 4 bases, with 20 bases between. The V gene's germline CDR1 is SGHRS and CDR2 YFSETQ. The CDR3 is CASSAGAGTTGTEAFF. CDR3 in DNA: TGCGCCAGCAGCGCGGGCGCCGGGACTACGGGCACTGAAGCTTTCTTT. The full variable domain, in which reference TRBV5-1 and TRBJ1-1 provide the parts outside the CDR3, is KAGVTQTPRYLIKTRGQQVTLSCSPISGHRSVSWYQQTPGQGLQFLFEYFSETQRNKGNFPGRFSGRQFSNSRSEMNVSTLELGDSALYLCASSAGAGTTGTEAFFGQGTRLTVV.

CDR3 coding DNA: TGTGCCAGCAGCCAAATCGTTCTCGGCACGGACTCTGGAAACACCATATATTTT. Its protein is CASSQIVLGTDSGNTIYF. V is TRBV3-1 (or the pseudogene TRBV3-2) and J is TRBJ1-3, with unresolved D. Trimming removed 2 bases from V and 0 bases from J, with 17 bases in between. Germline V gene sequence: CDR1 LGHDT, CDR2 YNNKEL (reference sequence). The length of the CDR3 is 18 residues.

This clone was detected only once. The genes are TRBV28 and TRBJ1-2; D call uncertain. CDR3 length equals 14 residues. Trimming pared 7 bases from V and 6 bases from J, leaving 18 bases between. CDR1 is MDHEN and CDR2 is SYDVKM in the germline V gene. The CDR3 protein is CASNPSRVGDGYTF. CDR3 nucleotides: TGTGCCAGCAATCCCTCAAGGGTTGGGGATGGCTACACCTTC.

The chain is built from TRBV19 and TRBJ2-1; tentatively, D is TRBD1 (6 bases). Germline V gene lookup returns CDR1 LNHDA and CDR2 SQIVND (reference sequence). The length of the CDR3 is 15 residues. The V and J ends lost 7 bases and 3 bases respectively, with 16 bases between them. This CDR3 reads CASTRDMYDYNEQFF. The CDR3 DNA is TGTGCCAGTACCCGGGACATGTATGACTACAATGAGCAGTTCTTC.

V and J are TRBV7-2 and TRBJ1-2; tentative D call: TRBD1 (5 bases). The CDR3 extends over 13 amino acids. Per the germline V gene, CDR1 is SGHTA and CDR2 is FQGNSA. Trimming removed 5 bases at V and 8 bases at J, with 15 bases between. CDR3 bases: TGTGCCAGCAGCGGTGACAGTAGGTACGGCTACACCTTC. Its translation: CASSGDSRYGYTF.

The chain uses TRBV25-1 and TRBJ1-4, with TRBD1 as a possible D gene (6 bases). In germline, CDR1 is MGHDK, CDR2 SYGVNS. V was pared by 8 bases and J by 4 bases, with 17 bases between. The CDR3 totals 15 residues. The CDR3 loop is CASSNPGQVNEKLFF. The CDR3 DNA reads TGTGCCAGCTCCAACCCGGGACAAGTTAATGAAAAACTGTTTTTT. Full variable domain (rest looked up from reference TRBV25-1 and TRBJ1-4): EADIYQTPRYLVIGTGKKITLECSQTMGHDKMYWYQQDPGMELHLIHYSYGVNSTEKGDLSSESTVSRIRTEHFPLTLESARPSHTSQYLCASSNPGQVNEKLFFGSGTQLSVL.

The chain carries TRBV4-1 and TRBJ2-1, with a weak D call TRBD1 (5 bases). The germline V and J ends were trimmed by 0 bases and 7 bases, with 10 bases remaining between them. Germline V gene data show CDR1 as MGHRA and CDR2 as YSYEKL. The CDR3 totals 14 residues. The CDR3: CASSQDRGHNEQFF. The CDR3 DNA is TGCGCCAGCAGCCAAGATAGAGGACATAATGAGCAGTTCTTC.

The table lists this clone with many counts. The V call is TRBV6-1, the J call TRBJ1-2; no clear D. Trimming cost V 3 bases and J 4 bases, with 15 bases left between them. Germline values: CDR1 MNHNS, CDR2 SASEGT. CDR3 length: 15 residues. The CDR3 nucleotides read TGTGCCAGCAGTGACGAGTCACGGGTCGCCTATGGCTACACCTTC. Protein: CASSDESRVAYGYTF.

The V call is TRBV28, the J call TRBJ1-1, with unresolved D. Trimming took off 6 bases at V and 0 bases at J, with 14 bases between the two ends. The CDR3 is made up of 15 amino acids. Germline V gives CDR1 MDHEN, CDR2 SYDVKM. The CDR3 nucleotides read TGTGCCAGCAGCCGCATTAGGAGTCTGAACACTGAAGCTTTCTTT. It yields the protein CASSRIRSLNTEAFF.